Listed below are T cell receptor beta chains from one sample, sequenced in a study of T cell repertoires in cytomegalovirus infection. One entry per CDR3 protein, called by TCRdb with MiXCR from the reads. The sample lists hundreds of thousands of distinct CDR3 sequences, about 30% occurring once. Antigens for these TCRs are unknown. The sample was cultured PBMCs, taken from culture after CMV antigen stimulation. All receptors derive from a human donor in good health (CMV status not recorded). Some clones in this sample may be carry-over from other donors' samples. CDR3s include the opening cysteine and the closing phenylalanine or tryptophan. Each record gives: CDR3 DNA, CDR3 protein, clone size, J gene, V gene, D gene. The D gene is left open where the match is weak. Size values are once, few and many counts, or a class for expanded clones, and some rows have none.

DNA: TGTGCCAGCAGCTTACCTTCCAGGGGGGGTCAGTACTTC
CDR3: CASSLPSRGGQYF
size: NA
J: TRBJ2-7
V: TRBV7-9
D: NA

DNA: TGTGCCAGCAGCTTTCTCCTCCAAGAGACCCAGTACTTC
CDR3: CASSFLLQETQYF
size: NA
J: TRBJ2-5
V: TRBV7-6
D: NA

DNA: TGTGCCAACAGCTTAGCGTTGCATAGGACCATTAATTCACCCCTCCACTTT
CDR3: CANSLALHRTINSPLHF
size: NA
J: TRBJ1-6
V: TRBV7-2
D: NA

DNA: TGTGCTAGTGCCCTTCCGGCGTCTCAAGACATTCAGTACTTC
CDR3: CASALPASQDIQYF
size: few
J: TRBJ2-4
V: TRBV12-5
D: NA

DNA: TGTGCCACCCACAGCGAGCTTACTTTCTTT
CDR3: CATHSELTFF
size: few
J: TRBJ1-1
V: TRBV28
D: NA

DNA: TGTGCCAGCACCGGGCCCAACAACGGGGAGACCCAGTACTTC
CDR3: CASTGPNNGETQYF
size: few
J: TRBJ2-5
V: TRBV6-1
D: NA

DNA: TGTGCCAGCCGTGAGGGCATGAACACTGAAGCTTTCTTT
CDR3: CASREGMNTEAFF
size: NA
J: TRBJ1-1
V: TRBV18
D: NA

DNA: TGTGCCAGCAGTTTATCCGGGACAGATTTCCCATATGGCTACACCTTC
CDR3: CASSLSGTDFPYGYTF
size: few
J: TRBJ1-2
V: TRBV28
D: TRBD1

DNA: TGTGCCAGCAGGGAAGGCGGAAACTATGGCTACACCTTC
CDR3: CASREGGNYGYTF
size: NA
J: TRBJ1-2
V: TRBV28
D: NA

DNA: TGCAGCGTTCCCCAACAGGGGGAATCTGGCTACACCTTC
CDR3: CSVPQQGESGYTF
size: NA
J: TRBJ1-2
V: TRBV29-1
D: TRBD1

DNA: TGTGCCAGCAGTGGGGAGGAACAGCTTAATGAAAAACTGTTTTTT
CDR3: CASSGEEQLNEKLFF
size: few
J: TRBJ1-4
V: TRBV12-3/TRBV12-4
D: NA

DNA: TGTGCCAGCAGTGAGAGGGACACCAGTTCAGATACGCAGTATTTT
CDR3: CASSERDTSSDTQYF
size: few
J: TRBJ2-3
V: TRBV2
D: NA

DNA: TGCAGTGCATTAAGTCCAGGGGGCGGCTTGAAGACCCAGTACTTC
CDR3: CSALSPGGGLKTQYF
size: NA
J: TRBJ2-5
V: TRBV20-1
D: TRBD1

DNA: TGTGCCAGCAGTGCAATGAACAACCCCAATCAGCCCCAGCATTTT
CDR3: CASSAMNNPNQPQHF
size: NA
J: TRBJ1-5
V: TRBV2
D: NA

DNA: TGTGCCAGCAAAGAGTCCGGACAGCAAGGGCCCCAGCATTTT
CDR3: CASKESGQQGPQHF
size: few
J: TRBJ1-5
V: TRBV6-6
D: NA